This TCR beta chain was recovered during a study of blood T cell repertoires in COVID-19. The wider study: T cells, B-cell-depleted T cells, or PBMCs provided the cDNA or gDNA that served as material.

As processed by the authors: Amplification of reference gene primers provided the estimated nucleated cell counts. Assay: immunoSEQ multiplex PCR; the TCRdb copy retains only in-frame clones and omits some. V and J calls and clone size come straight from that table; D and trimming were deduced from the DNA. The repertoire holds approximately 300,000 clones, with 85% to 90% as singletons. The V gene lost 3 bases and the J gene lost 6 bases, with 3 bases spanning the gap. This CDR3 spans 11 amino acids. The germline CDR1 and CDR2 sequences are SGHNT and YYREEE (reference sequence). V and J are TRBV5-4 and TRBJ1-4; D gene uncertain. The sequencing sample was made of peripheral blood. The origin of this receptor is a woman aged 25-40 years with COVID-19, enrolled during active disease. CDR3 protein: CASSSDEKLFF. The CDR3 DNA is TGTGCCAGCAGCTCGGATGAAAAACTGTTTTTT.